This TCR beta chain was identified in a study of response to subunit inactivated influenza vaccine. Study results and caveats: Each seasonal flu vaccination may recruit only limited new T cells, authors suggested.

Turning to this clonotype: Its target is unknown.

TCRdb recomputed calls from the RT-PCR reads with MiXCR, one row per CDR3 protein. The repertoire includes 530,000 or so distinct CDR3 sequences, around 15% of them detected once, and around 10% sits in the top ten. The V end was cut by 5 bases, the J end by 2 bases, with 21 bases between. Germline CDR1 is LNHNV and CDR2 is YYDKDF (reference sequence). The CDR3 consists of 17 residues. The rearrangement uses TRBV15 and TRBJ2-5, with D perhaps assigned TRBD1 or TRBD2 (5 bases each). This material consisted of PBMCs from blood, taken 11 to 12 days after vaccination. The clonotype originates from a man in his forties or fifties who received an inactivated influenza vaccine. The CDR3 DNA reads TGTGCCACCAGCGTATCTCCCCCTCGGGGCGGACAAGAGACCCAGTACTTC. Its translation is CATSVSPPRGGQETQYF. Full variable domain (remainder filled in from reference TRBV15 and TRBJ2-5): DAMVIQNPRYQVTQFGKPVTLSCSQTLNHNVMYWYQQKSSQAPKLLFHYYDKDFNNEADTPDNFQSRRPNTSFCFLDIRSPGLGDTAMYLCATSVSPPRGGQETQYFGPGTRLLVL.